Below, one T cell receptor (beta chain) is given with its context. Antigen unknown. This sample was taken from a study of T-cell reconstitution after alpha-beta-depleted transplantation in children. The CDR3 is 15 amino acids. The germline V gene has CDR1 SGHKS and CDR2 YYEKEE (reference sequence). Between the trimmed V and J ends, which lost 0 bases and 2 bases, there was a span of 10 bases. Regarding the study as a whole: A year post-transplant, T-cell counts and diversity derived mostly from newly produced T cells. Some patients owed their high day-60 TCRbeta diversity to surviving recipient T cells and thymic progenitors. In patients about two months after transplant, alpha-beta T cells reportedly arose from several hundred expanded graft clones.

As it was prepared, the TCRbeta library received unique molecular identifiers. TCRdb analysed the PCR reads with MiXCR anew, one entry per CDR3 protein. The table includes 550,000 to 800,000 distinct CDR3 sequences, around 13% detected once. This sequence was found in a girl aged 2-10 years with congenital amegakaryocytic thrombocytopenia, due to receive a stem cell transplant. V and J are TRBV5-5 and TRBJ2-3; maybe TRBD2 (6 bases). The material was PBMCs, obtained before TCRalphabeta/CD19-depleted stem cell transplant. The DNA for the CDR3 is TGTGCCAGCAGCTTGGCCCGGGGGTACACAGATACGCAGTATTTT. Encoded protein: CASSLARGYTDTQYF.